This TCR beta chain was found in a study of Ad26.COV2.S vaccination and SARS-CoV-2 variants. The wider study: Ad26.COV2.S, an intramuscular injection, was given once or twice 56 days apart.

Repertoires were generated with immunoSEQ multiplex PCR, while TCRdb's copy carries only in-frame clones and drops some. This table has about 400,000 clones, approximately 90% appearing once. Whole-study findings and limits: It was vaccine recipients, not placebo recipients, who had the higher spike-specific TCR breadth.

About this clone: Its target is not known.

Regarding treatment: around 19 received Ad26.COV2.S at low or high dose, single or two shots; roughly five received placebo; per-sample allocation not given. The study sampled participants on day 63 after the first vaccine or placebo injection. The material was peripheral blood, obtained in a trial of Ad26.COV2.S vaccine versus placebo. The receptor was isolated from a person aged 18-65 years who received the Ad26.COV2.S COVID-19 vaccine or a placebo.

The CDR3 is CASSLGAGTNEKLFF. DNA of the CDR3: TGTGCCAGCAGCTTAGGGGCAGGAACTAATGAAAAACTGTTTTTT. The chain combines TRBV11-2 with TRBJ1-4; no definite D call. Germline lookup yields CDR1 SGHAT and CDR2 FQNNGV. The V end lost 1 base, the J end lost 1 base, and 7 bases lay between the germline ends. The CDR3 runs 15 residues.